This TCR beta chain was retrieved from a study of blood T cell repertoires in COVID-19. Study-wide context: Sites across the United States, Italy and Spain contributed samples from acute and convalescent COVID-19. T cells, B-cell-depleted T cells, or PBMCs provided the cDNA or gDNA that served as material.

In the authors' methods: From reference gene primer amplification, estimates of nucleated cell counts were derived. The table came from immunoSEQ multiplex PCR; TCRdb's copy has only in-frame clones and leaves some out. From that table come the V and J calls and clone size; the DNA was used to work out D and trimming. The table includes fewer than 100,000 clones, 82% detected once. The CDR3 totals 18 residues. CDR1 is LGHNA and CDR2 is YNFKEQ in the germline V gene. The ends lost 0 bases at V and 2 bases at J; junction bases unmatched: 9. The sample comprised peripheral blood. The rearrangement uses TRBV4-2 and TRBJ2-3; 9 bases fit TRBD2. This clonotype was sampled from a human donor in a cohort sampled during active COVID-19. CDR3 in amino acids: CASSQDSRSGGPTDTQYF. The DNA of the CDR3 is TGTGCCAGCAGCCAAGATTCCCGGAGCGGGGGGCCCACAGATACGCAGTATTTT.